Following are 28 T cell receptor beta chains from one sample sequenced in a study of blood T cells in healthy people across ages. Using a J-beta primer mix together with a sample-barcoded 5' primer, a second PCR was run for about 6 to 11 cycles. TCRdb itself ran the 5' RACE reads through MiXCR, one entry per CDR3 protein. In the table there are some 1.4 million distinct CDR3 sequences, around 39% of which are singletons. Input material: blood. The source of these receptors is a woman between 18 and 29 years old in good health.

The chain joins TRBV18 to TRBJ2-3, with 13 bases matching TRBD2. The length of the CDR3 is 16 residues. V lost 3 bases and J lost 6; bases outside the gene matches: 6. CDR1 and CDR2 from the germline V gene are KGHSH and LQKENI. CDR3 in DNA: TGTGCCAGCTCACCTATTCCGACTAGCGGGAGGGATACGCAGTATTTT. It encodes CASSPIPTSGRDTQYF.

V is TRBV7-2 and J is TRBJ2-3; TRBD2 matches 7 bases. The ends lost 5 bases at V and 14 bases at J; junction bases unmatched: 10. The CDR3 is 12 residues long. Germline V gives CDR1 SGHTA, CDR2 FQGNSA. The CDR3 sequence: CASSAPSGRLYF. CDR3 sequence (DNA): TGTGCCAGCAGCGCCCCTAGCGGAAGGTTGTATTTT. Drawing the rest from reference TRBV7-2 and TRBJ2-3, the complete variable domain is GAGVSQSPSNKVTEKGKDVELRCDPISGHTALYWYRQSLGQGLEFLIYFQGNSAPDKSGLPSDRFSAERTGGSVSTLTIQRTQQEDSAVYLCASSAPSGRLYFGPGTRLTVL.

This chain connects TRBV7-9 to TRBJ2-3; 13 nucleotides match TRBD2. The germline CDR1 and CDR2 sequences are SEHNR and FQNEAQ (reference sequence). The CDR3 sequence is 15 residues long. The V gene end was trimmed by 2 bases and the J gene end by 6 bases; junction bases not matched to a gene: 2. The CDR3 sequence is CASSLQLAGGDTQYF. The CDR3 DNA follows: TGTGCCAGCAGCTTACAACTAGCGGGAGGGGATACGCAGTATTTT.

This clonotype was counted between two and nine times. The junction shows a germline mismatch at one end, possibly a read error. The CDR3: CASSSTENTEAFF. In DNA form, the CDR3 reads TGTGCCAGCAGTTCGACAGAGAACACTGAAGCTTTCTTT. The rearrangement uses TRBV5-1 and TRBJ1-1, with a tentative D call TRBD1 (5 bases). The length of the CDR3 is 13 residues. Per the germline V gene, CDR1 is SGHRS and CDR2 is YFSETQ.

About this clonotype: The junction shows a germline mismatch at one end, possibly a read error. The chain joins TRBV6-5 to TRBJ2-1; no reliable D call. The CDR3 has 13 residues. CDR1 and CDR2 from the germline V gene are MNHEY and SVGAGI. CDR3 region: CASSNSWQETQFF. In DNA, the CDR3 is TGTGCCAGCAGTAACTCGTGGCAAGAGACCCAGTTCTTC.

The chain has TRBV20-1 and TRBJ2-3; 14 bases are shared with TRBD2. From germline, CDR1 is DFQATT and CDR2 SNEGSKA (reference sequence). CDR3 size: 16 residues. V lost 3 bases and J lost 6; bases outside the gene matches: 8. The CDR3 here is CSASAGTSGSRDTQYF. CDR3 in DNA: TGCAGTGCTAGTGCCGGGACTAGCGGGAGTAGGGATACGCAGTATTTT.

The V gene is TRBV5-1, the J gene TRBJ2-3; 13 bases match TRBD2. CDR1 and CDR2 from the germline V gene are SGHRS and YFSETQ. The CDR3 runs to 16 residues. The V segment lost 4 bases and the J segment 2 bases; nucleotides outside the gene matches: 4. CDR3 coding DNA: TGCGCCAGCAGCGGAGGACTAGCGGGGGACACAGATACGCAGTATTTT. Its protein product is CASSGGLAGDTDTQYF.

V usage is TRBV12-3 or TRBV12-4 and J usage is TRBJ2-7, with D unresolved. The CDR3 loop spans 12 amino acids. Trimming removed 6 bases from V and 6 bases from J, with 12 bases in between. The CDR3 DNA sequence: TGTGCCAGCAGCCGGCTGAACTGCGAGCAGTACTTC. Its protein is CASSRLNCEQYF.

The chain couples TRBV12-3 or TRBV12-4 to TRBJ1-1; 10 bases map to TRBD1. The CDR3 is 15 residues long. The V and J ends lost 8 bases and 1 base, in that order; junction bases with no gene match: 7. The CDR3 DNA reads as TGTGCCAGCGGCCGACAGGGGGCTGGGAACACTGAAGCTTTCTTT. Protein sequence: CASGRQGAGNTEAFF.

V usage is TRBV6-5 and J usage is TRBJ2-7, with D unclear. CDR1 and CDR2 (germline): MNHEY, SVGAGI. This CDR3 contains 11 residues. Trimming left V 6 bases short and J 4 bases short, with 7 bases between. The CDR3 DNA reads as TGTGCCAGCAGGACCCCTTACGAGCAGTACTTC. It encodes CASRTPYEQYF.

The rearrangement links TRBV7-2 to TRBJ2-1; 7 nucleotides agree with TRBD2. The junction had 21 bases not matched to a gene; V was cut back by 5 bases and J by 5 bases. The CDR3 is 19 residues long. The germline gives CDR1 SGHTA, CDR2 FQGNSA. The CDR3 sequence: CASSARLDGTHRGDNEQFF. The DNA of the CDR3 is TGTGCCAGCAGCGCCAGACTAGATGGAACCCACCGGGGGGACAATGAGCAGTTCTTC. Using reference TRBV7-2 and TRBJ2-1 for the parts outside the CDR3, the full variable domain is GAGVSQSPSNKVTEKGKDVELRCDPISGHTALYWYRQSLGQGLEFLIYFQGNSAPDKSGLPSDRFSAERTGGSVSTLTIQRTQQEDSAVYLCASSARLDGTHRGDNEQFFGPGTRLTVL.

This clonotype was detected a few times. This sequence joins TRBV11-2 and TRBJ1-2; a weak D match, TRBD1 (5 bases). Germline V gene data show CDR1 as SGHAT and CDR2 as FQNNGV. The ends were cut back, 1 base at V and 3 bases at J, with 9 bases in the middle. This CDR3 region has 14 residues. CDR3 coding DNA: TGTGCCAGCAGCTTAGGGGACGTATACTATGGCTACACCTTC. Translated: CASSLGDVYYGYTF.

This clonotype appeared once. The J gene is TRBJ2-5, the V gene TRBV5-1; D call uncertain. The CDR3 spans 15 residues. From germline, CDR1 is SGHRS and CDR2 YFSETQ. Deletions cut 0 bases from V and 3 bases from J, with 12 bases between. CDR3 region: CASSLVPSAKETQYF. CDR3 in DNA: TGCGCCAGCAGCTTGGTTCCCTCGGCAAAAGAGACCCAGTACTTC. The full variable domain, with the rest looked up from reference TRBV5-1 and TRBJ2-5, is KAGVTQTPRYLIKTRGQQVTLSCSPISGHRSVSWYQQTPGQGLQFLFEYFSETQRNKGNFPGRFSGRQFSNSRSEMNVSTLELGDSALYLCASSLVPSAKETQYFGPGTRLLVL.

CDR3 residues: CASSTLEDSIDEQFF. The CDR3, as DNA: TGTGCCAGCAGTACCCTGGAGGACAGTATAGATGAGCAGTTCTTC. The chain combines TRBV28 with TRBJ2-1, with a weak D call TRBD1 (6 bases). The CDR3 runs to 15 residues. With 5 bases removed from V and 8 bases from J, the gap between germline ends came to 19 bases. Germline V gene sequence: CDR1 MDHEN, CDR2 SYDVKM.

The CDR3: CASSQSIGVYGEQFF. In nucleotides, the CDR3 is TGTGCCAGCAGCCAGTCTATTGGGGTCTATGGTGAGCAGTTCTTC. The chain carries TRBV7-9 and TRBJ2-1; D remains unclear. The ends were cut back, 5 bases at V and 9 bases at J, with 20 bases in the middle. The CDR3 contains 15 residues. The germline V gene has CDR1 SEHNR and CDR2 FQNEAQ (reference sequence).

This clonotype has a handful of counts. This sequence joins TRBV5-1 and TRBJ1-2, with D unresolved. The CDR3 loop spans 12 amino acids. The germline V gene encodes CDR1 SGHRS and CDR2 YFSETQ. V lost 4 bases and J 3 bases, leaving 7 bases between the germline ends. CDR3 sequence (DNA): TGCGCCAGCAGCGAAACGCACTATGGCTACACCTTC. It encodes CASSETHYGYTF.

This chain uses TRBV10-3 with TRBJ2-7, with D tentatively TRBD1 or TRBD2 (7 bases each). V lost 6 bases, J lost 3 bases, and 18 bases lay in between. The CDR3 spans 15 residues. Germline CDR1 reads ENHRY; CDR2 reads SYGVKD. The CDR3 reads CAIRGEGALSYEQYF. CDR3 in DNA: TGTGCCATCAGGGGGGAGGGGGCTTTAAGCTACGAGCAGTACTTC.

This clonotype was seen a handful of times. The chain joins TRBV15 to TRBJ2-1, with TRBD1 matching 10 bases. The CDR3 length is 17 residues. CDR1 LNHNV and CDR2 YYDKDF come from the germline V gene (reference sequence). Unmatched junction bases numbered 4, after V lost 0 bases and J lost 2 bases. This CDR3 reads CATSRDPGTGAYNEQFF. The CDR3 DNA is TGTGCCACCAGCAGAGATCCCGGGACAGGGGCCTACAATGAGCAGTTCTTC.

The genes are TRBV10-3 and TRBJ1-1; D not resolved. Per germline, CDR1 ENHRY and CDR2 SYGVKD. This CDR3 comprises 15 residues. The V and J ends lost 3 bases and 0 bases respectively, with 11 bases between them. As DNA, the CDR3 is TGTGCCATCAGTGACCCGGGGAGGATGAACACTGAAGCTTTCTTT. Amino acid sequence: CAISDPGRMNTEAFF.

This clonotype has at least ten counts. The rearrangement uses TRBV6-6 and TRBJ2-1; D is unresolved. Per the germline V gene, CDR1 is MNHNY and CDR2 is SVGAGI (reference sequence). The CDR3 extends over 12 amino acids. The ends were cut back, 2 bases at V and 5 bases at J, with 4 bases in the middle. Here the CDR3 reads CASSYPNNEQFF. The CDR3 DNA reads TGTGCCAGCAGTTACCCCAACAATGAGCAGTTCTTC.

Regarding this clonotype: One end of the junction does not line up with germline, which may come from a read error. V gene TRBV5-1 combines with J gene TRBJ2-6; D gene unclear. From germline, CDR1 is SGHRS and CDR2 YFSETQ. This CDR3 has 16 amino acids. The CDR3 is CASSLTASSGTNVLTF. The CDR3, as DNA: TGCGCCAGCAGCTTGACAGCCAGCTCTGGGACCAACGTCCTGACTTTC.

This chain joins TRBV12-3 or TRBV12-4 and TRBJ1-2; no firm D call. The CDR3 has 10 amino acids. Trimming took off 6 bases at V and 13 bases at J, with 12 bases between the two ends. The CDR3 DNA follows: TGTGCCAGCAGCCGGACCCGACTCACCTTC. Translated, it gives CASSRTRLTF.

V usage is TRBV18 and J usage is TRBJ2-1, with D unresolved. The CDR3 has 17 residues. Germline CDR1 is KGHSH and CDR2 is LQKENI. The germline V and J ends were trimmed by 1 base and 4 bases, with 17 bases remaining between them. As DNA, the CDR3 is TGTGCCAGCTCACCACGAGGCTCTGGGCTGGATTACAATGAGCAGTTCTTC. Translation: CASSPRGSGLDYNEQFF.

The rearrangement joins TRBV29-1 to TRBJ1-5; D might be TRBD1 (5 bases). CDR1 SQVTM and CDR2 ANQGSEA come from the germline V gene. The ends were cut back, 4 bases at V and 5 bases at J, with 15 bases in the middle. The CDR3 loop spans 14 amino acids. The CDR3 bases are TGCAGCGTTGGGGGCCTCGGGGCCGATCAGCCCCAGCATTTT. It encodes CSVGGLGADQPQHF.

This sequence joins TRBV27 and TRBJ2-3; no clear D gene. Germline V lookup: CDR1 MNHEY, CDR2 SMNVEV (reference sequence). The CDR3 sequence is 14 residues long. V was clipped by 3 bases and J by 0 bases, with 7 bases between them. CDR3 sequence (DNA): TGTGCCAGCAGTTTCCCTATGAGCACAGATACGCAGTATTTT. Its protein product is CASSFPMSTDTQYF.

V gene TRBV7-9 combines with J gene TRBJ2-1, with D possibly being TRBD1 or TRBD2 (5 bases each). The CDR3 has 12 residues. Germline V gene sequence: CDR1 SEHNR, CDR2 FQNEAQ (reference sequence). Trimming removed 8 bases from V and 8 bases from J, with 13 bases in between. CDR3 protein: CASRMRGDEQFF. The CDR3 nucleotides read TGTGCCAGCCGAATGAGGGGCGATGAGCAGTTCTTC.

The chain recombines TRBV11-3 with TRBJ2-1, with 13 bases matching TRBD2. This CDR3 contains 16 residues. Germline CDR1 reads SGHNT; CDR2 reads YENEEA. Trimming took 5 bases from V and 9 from J; bases not matched to a gene: 10. CDR3 in DNA: TGTGCCAGCAGCACCAGGACTAGCGGGAGTTTTGGTGAGCAGTTCTTC. Amino acid sequence: CASSTRTSGSFGEQFF.

The chain has TRBV6-2 or TRBV6-3 and TRBJ2-3; D may be TRBD1 (5 bases). Trimming cost V 5 bases and J 3 bases, with 12 bases left between them. The CDR3 has 14 amino acids. The germline gives CDR1 MNHEY, CDR2 SVGEGT. CDR3 region: CASSSQGQTDTQYF. In DNA form, the CDR3 reads TGTGCCAGCAGTAGCCAGGGCCAGACAGATACGCAGTATTTT.